This TCR beta chain is from a study of blood T cell repertoires in COVID-19. Background on the study: The study drew acute and convalescent COVID-19 samples from the United States, Italy and Spain. T cells, B-cell-depleted T cells, or PBMCs provided the cDNA or gDNA that served as material.

The CDR3 is 12 amino acids. The V gene's germline CDR1 is WNHNN and CDR2 SYGVQD (reference sequence). The V gene lost 5 bases and the J gene lost 6 bases, with 5 bases spanning the gap. As processed by the authors: Estimation of nucleated cell counts relied on the amplification of reference gene primers. The protocol was immunoSEQ multiplex PCR, while the TCRdb copy is restricted to in-frame clones and leaves out a portion. V, J and clone size derive from that table, while D and trimming were established from the DNA sequence. The repertoire has roughly 250,000 clones, nearly 85% of them found once; the top ten carry more than 5.5%.

The V gene is TRBV10-1, the J gene TRBJ1-6; no clear D. The sample comprised peripheral blood. The sequence was collected from a human donor in a cohort sampled during active COVID-19. The CDR3 DNA reads as TGCGCCAGCAGTATGGCTAATTCACCCCTCCACTTT. It codes for CASSMANSPLHF.